A single sample gave rise to the 10 T cell receptor beta chains below, sequenced in a study of blood T cells in healthy people across ages (dated by TCRdb to the mid-2010s). Preparation of the library involved 5' RACE. The data were produced on an Illumina HiSeq 2500. The second PCR ran for roughly 7 to 11 cycles and used a J-beta primer mix along with a sample-barcoded 5' primer. In-frame beta chains were kept once TCRdb had trimmed the public reads at Q25 with fastp and called clones with MiXCR. Entries that share a CDR3 protein sequence are merged under the most common genes and DNA. This sample gives under 950,000 distinct CDR3 sequences in total; around a fifth of them show up just once. The top ten hold 22% of the sample. Material: blood. These receptors were collected from a man between 65 and 85 years old in good health.

The table lists this clonotype with a few counts. This sequence joins TRBV6-1 and TRBJ2-1, with TRBD2 matching 11 bases. The CDR3 covers 14 residues. Germline V CDR1 and CDR2: MNHNS, SASEGT. V shed 11 bases and J 4 bases; nucleotides not matched to a gene: 7. CDR3 amino acids: CASTSSGGYNEQFF. The CDR3 DNA reads TGTGCCTCTACTTCTAGCGGGGGGTACAATGAGCAGTTCTTC.

In this sample, this clonotype turned up many times. The chain joins TRBV29-1 to TRBJ2-5; the match to TRBD2 covers 13 bases. The assigned J gene may be wrong: the sequence end matches TRBJ2-1 better. There are 15 residues in the CDR3. Germline loops: CDR1 SQVTM, CDR2 ANQGSEA. The CDR3, as DNA: TGCAGCGTTGGCCACGGGACTAGCGGGAAATTGGGGCAGTTCTTC. Its translation is CSVGHGTSGKLGQFF.

In its sample, this clonotype was seen a few times. The rearrangement links TRBV4-2 to TRBJ2-1; tentative D call: TRBD1 (5 bases). Germline lookup yields CDR1 LGHNA and CDR2 YNFKEQ. V was shortened by 2 bases and J by 9 bases, with 14 bases between the two germline ends. CDR3 length: 14 residues. CDR3 in amino acids: CASSQKGLLGEQFF. The CDR3, as DNA: TGTGCCAGCAGCCAAAAGGGGCTATTGGGTGAGCAGTTCTTC.

The chain joins TRBV6-6 to TRBJ2-1, with 7 bases that match TRBD1. Germline-derived CDR1 and CDR2 are MNHNY and SVGAGI (reference sequence). J gave up 13 bases and V 8 bases, and 11 bases lay outside the gene matches. The CDR3 runs to 12 residues. The CDR3 bases are TGTGCCAGCGGGACAGAGCGCCTTAACCAGTTCTTC. Its protein is CASGTERLNQFF.

Comment on this clonotype: A much larger clone lies a single base off, so this may be a read error. This rearrangement joins TRBV28 to TRBJ1-5; 7 bases are a match to TRBD1. The CDR3 is 16 amino acids. Germline lookup yields CDR1 MDHEN and CDR2 SYDVKM. Trimming removed 6 bases from V and 2 bases from J; junction bases left unmatched: 10. The CDR3 bases are TGTGCCAGCAGGTTACTTTGGGACAGTGGCAATCAGCCCCAGCATTTT. This codes for CASRLLWDSGNQPQHF. Using reference TRBV28 and TRBJ1-5 for the parts outside the CDR3, the full variable domain is DVKVTQSSRYLVKRTGEKVFLECVQDMDHENMFWYRQDPGLGLRLIYFSYDVKMKEKGDIPEGYSVSREKKERFSLILESASTNQTSMYLCASRLLWDSGNQPQHFGDGTRLSIL.

The CDR3 DNA reads as TGTGCCAGCAGCCACGAGACACTTTTGGGAACCGGGGAGCTGTTTTTT. Its translation: CASSHETLLGTGELFF. The gene calls are TRBV4-2 and TRBJ2-2; D is undetermined. The V gene lost 3 bases and the J gene lost 5 bases, with 16 bases spanning the gap. Germline CDR1 and CDR2: LGHNA and YNFKEQ. This CDR3 has 16 residues.

This clonotype was counted ten times or more. V and J are TRBV12-3 or TRBV12-4 and TRBJ1-2, with D possibly matching TRBD1 (6 bases). V gave up 8 bases and J gave up 4 bases, with 20 bases separating them. The CDR3 has 15 residues. For the CDR3, the DNA is TGTGCCAGCGCCACCCGTGGGGGACAAGGCTATGGCTACACCTTC. It codes for CASATRGGQGYGYTF.

This clonotype was seen only a few times. The chain recombines TRBV2 with TRBJ1-2; 12 positions agree with TRBD1. The ends lost 7 bases at V and 3 bases at J; junction bases unmatched: 9. Germline assignment: CDR1 SNHLY and CDR2 FYNNEI. The length of the CDR3 is 16 residues. The CDR3 nucleotides are TGTGCCAGCATCGGGACAGGGGGCTGGTTGGACTATGGCTACACCTTC. This gives the protein CASIGTGGWLDYGYTF.

The chain employs TRBV10-3 and TRBJ2-3; D might be TRBD1 or TRBD2, each matching 5 bases. The germline CDR1 and CDR2 sequences are ENHRY and SYGVKD. Trimming took 6 bases from V and 0 from J, leaving 10 bases between them. CDR3 length: 14 amino acids. As DNA, the CDR3 is TGTGCCATCAGATTCGGGGCTAGCACAGATACGCAGTATTTT. Protein sequence: CAIRFGASTDTQYF.

This clonotype has a count of ten or more. The chain is built from TRBV5-1 and TRBJ2-7; D gene uncertain. Germline-derived CDR1 and CDR2 are SGHRS and YFSETQ. This CDR3 comprises 13 residues. Trimming removed 0 bases from V and 3 bases from J, with 7 bases in between. For the CDR3, the DNA is TGCGCCAGCAGCTTGGGCCAGATCTACGAGCAGTACTTC. It codes for CASSLGQIYEQYF.